This T cell receptor (beta chain) was captured by sequencing in a study of T cell repertoires in cytomegalovirus infection. About this clonotype: What it recognizes is unknown.

The CDR3 loop spans 12 amino acids. With 6 bases removed from V and 7 bases from J, the gap between germline ends came to 13 bases. Germline values: CDR1 SQVTM, CDR2 ANQGSEA. TCRdb re-derived calls from the reads in MiXCR, one entry per CDR3 protein. The sample has 750,000 to 950,000 distinct CDR3 sequences, 25% to 35% seen once; the top ten hold about an eighth. The TCR originated in a human donor in good health (CMV status not recorded). Some clones in this sample may be carry-over from other donors' samples. The gene calls are TRBV29-1 and TRBJ2-1, with D maybe TRBD2 (5 bases). Sample: cultured CD8+ T cells from PBMCs, taken from culture after CMV antigen stimulation. The CDR3 bases are TGCAGCGTCGACTTGACTACTAATGAGCAGTTCTTC. Its protein product is CSVDLTTNEQFF.